These 7 T cell receptor beta chains share one sample of origin, sequenced in a study of T cell repertoires in ileal Crohn's disease. The time point denotes: neoterminal ileum biopsy at postoperative endoscopy, about 6 months after surgery. Some clones are missing from TCRdb's copy, which holds only in-frame ones; the method was immunoSEQ multiplex PCR. The sample gives over 9,000 clones, roughly 80% of which show up once; over 13% is in the top ten. Sample: ileal tissue. The receptors were gathered from an adult with Crohn's disease.

V usage is TRBV6-1 and J usage is TRBJ2-7; D is unresolved. With 3 bases removed from V and 3 bases from J, the gap between germline ends came to 9 bases. Germline V gene data show CDR1 as MNHNS and CDR2 as SASEGT. The CDR3 contains 13 residues. This chain's CDR3 is CASSEAASYEQYF. The CDR3 region has the DNA TGTGCCAGCAGTGAGGCGGCTAGCTACGAGCAGTACTTC.

The chain employs TRBV6-5 and TRBJ1-1; the D gene is possibly TRBD1 (6 bases). Looked up from germline, CDR1 is MNHEY and CDR2 is SVGAGI. V shed 4 bases and J shed 3 bases, with 12 bases lying between them. The CDR3 has 14 residues. CDR3 coding DNA: TGTGCCAGCAGTTTAACAGGGTTGTACACTGAAGCTTTCTTT. This codes for CASSLTGLYTEAFF.

In DNA, the CDR3 is TGTGCCAGCTCACCAGGGCCAGGCCTAACCTACGAGCAGTACTTC. Protein sequence: CASSPGPGLTYEQYF. This chain connects TRBV18 to TRBJ2-7; D is unresolved. Germline assignment: CDR1 KGHSH and CDR2 LQKENI. Trimming took 2 bases from V and 2 from J, leaving 13 bases between them. The CDR3 loop spans 15 amino acids. The whole variable domain, filled in from reference TRBV18 and TRBJ2-7, reads NAGVMQNPRHLVRRRGQEARLRCSPMKGHSHVYWYRQLPEEGLKFMVYLQKENIIDESGMPKERFSAEFPKEGPSILRIQQVVRGDSAAYFCASSPGPGLTYEQYFGPGTRLTVT.

The chain has TRBV7-2 and TRBJ2-3; 7 nucleotides align to TRBD2. The V segment lost 10 bases and the J segment 6 bases; nucleotides outside the gene matches: 10. CDR1 and CDR2 (germline): SGHTA, FQGNSA. The CDR3 length is 13 residues. The CDR3 nucleotides read TGTGCCACCTCGCGGGAGCAAAGGGATACGCAGTATTTT. This translates into CATSREQRDTQYF.

The chain couples TRBV2 to TRBJ2-7, with TRBD1 matching 10 bases. With 7 bases clipped from V and 4 bases from J, the junction kept 4 bases outside the gene matches. The CDR3 totals 13 residues. Germline V gene data show CDR1 as SNHLY and CDR2 as FYNNEI. The CDR3 nucleotides are TGTGCCAGCAACCCGGGACAGGGGTACGAGCAGTACTTC. Translation gives CASNPGQGYEQYF.

This clone was counted between two and nine times. This rearrangement joins TRBV19 to TRBJ2-5; a possible D gene is TRBD1 (6 bases). The CDR3 is 15 residues long. Trimming shortened V by 4 bases and J by 2 bases, and 14 bases separated the two germline ends. Germline CDR1 LNHDA, CDR2 SQIVND (reference sequence). The CDR3 is CASSKAGARQETQYF. In DNA, the CDR3 is TGTGCCAGTAGTAAGGCAGGGGCCCGTCAAGAGACCCAGTACTTC.

This chain uses TRBV5-1 with TRBJ2-7, with 8 bases fitting TRBD2. V lost 5 bases to trimming and J lost 5 bases; unmatched junction nucleotides: 12. Germline lookup yields CDR1 SGHRS and CDR2 YFSETQ. This CDR3 has 15 amino acids. Here the CDR3 reads CASRTGPAGVDEQYF. As DNA, the CDR3 is TGCGCCAGCAGGACCGGGCCAGCGGGAGTGGACGAGCAGTACTTC.